This T cell receptor (beta chain) was sequenced during a study of beta chain features in type 1 diabetes. This clone has only a few counts. What it recognizes is unknown. Findings and caveats of the study: Across all four CD4+ subsets, people with type 1 diabetes showed modestly shorter TCRB CDR3s. Type 1 diabetes patients had VDJ junctions that carried fewer insertions and more deletions.

Expressed TCRB transcripts were sequenced because the isolated RNA had all been reverse transcribed beforehand. The protocol was immunoSEQ multiplex PCR, while the TCRdb copy is restricted to in-frame clones and leaves out a portion. The sample yields about 160,000 clones, roughly 8% seen once. The CDR3 totals 15 residues. Germline CDR1 is SGHTA and CDR2 is FQGNSA. The ends lost 4 bases at V and 4 bases at J; junction bases unmatched: 8. The chain has TRBV7-2 and TRBJ2-3; 7 nucleotides align to TRBD2. Sequenced sample: central memory CD4+ T cells from blood. The sequence was obtained from a woman under 30 with type 1 diabetes. The CDR3 is CASSSTGGWADTQYF. Here the CDR3 DNA reads TGTGCCAGCAGCTCAACGGGGGGATGGGCAGATACGCAGTATTTT.